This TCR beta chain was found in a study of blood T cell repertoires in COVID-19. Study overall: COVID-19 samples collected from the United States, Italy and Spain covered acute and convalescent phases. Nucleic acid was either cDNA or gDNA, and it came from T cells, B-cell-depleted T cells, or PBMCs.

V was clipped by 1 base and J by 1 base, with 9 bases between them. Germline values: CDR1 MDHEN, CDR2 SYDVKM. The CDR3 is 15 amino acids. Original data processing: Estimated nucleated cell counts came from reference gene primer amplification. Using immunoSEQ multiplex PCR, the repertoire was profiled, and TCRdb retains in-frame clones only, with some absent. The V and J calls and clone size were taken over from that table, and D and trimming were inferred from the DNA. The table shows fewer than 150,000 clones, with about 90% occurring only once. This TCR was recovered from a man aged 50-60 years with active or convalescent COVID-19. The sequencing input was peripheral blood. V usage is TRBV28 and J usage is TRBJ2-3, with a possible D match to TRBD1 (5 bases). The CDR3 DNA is TGTGCCAGCAGTTTATCCAGGGTCCGCACAGATACGCAGTATTTT. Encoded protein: CASSLSRVRTDTQYF.